These T cell receptor beta chains were read from a single sample in a study of prognosis after radiotherapy for stage I lung cancer. TCRdb re-called the multiplex PCR reads through MiXCR, storing one row per CDR3 protein. The data show 30,000 to 40,000 distinct CDR3 sequences, less than 35% seen once. The input for sequencing was PBMCs, taken before or after stereotactic body radiation therapy (not recorded which). The origin of the receptors is a donor aged 50 or older with non-small cell lung cancer. CDR3s include the opening cysteine and the closing phenylalanine or tryptophan. Fields, in order: D gene, clone size, J gene, V gene, CDR3 DNA, CDR3 protein. The D gene is left open where the match is weak. Some rows mark clone size as missing; the rest say once, few, many or name a class of expanded clone.

. | . | TRBJ2-5 | TRBV10-3 | TGTGCCATCAGTAAAAACAGGGGTCGCGGGGAACAAGAGACCCAGTACTTC | CAISKNRGRGEQETQYF
. | many | TRBJ2-3 | TRBV6-4 | TGTGCCAGCAGTGCGGCGGGGGCCCCAGATACGCAGTATTTT | CASSAAGAPDTQYF
. | . | TRBJ1-6 | TRBV30 | TGTGCCTGGAGTGTATACAGGGCGCAGGGAAGTAATTCACCCCTCCACTTT | CAWSVYRAQGSNSPLHF
TRBD2 | . | TRBJ2-1 | TRBV12-3/TRBV12-4 | TGTGCCAGCGCCCCCCGCGGGGTAGCGGGCTACAATGAGCAGTTCTTC | CASAPRGVAGYNEQFF
. | many | TRBJ1-5 | TRBV12-3/TRBV12-4 | TGTGCCAGCAGTATGGGGGGAAATCAGCCCCAGCATTTT | CASSMGGNQPQHF
TRBD2 | . | TRBJ2-7 | TRBV7-9 | TGTGCCAGCAGCCCGCTTAGGACTAGCGGGAGGGAATTCTACGAGCATTACTTC | CASSPLRTSGREFYEHYF
. | . | TRBJ2-5 | TRBV6-1 | TGTGCCGTGGGGGCTAGTGGAGAGACCCAGTACTTC | CAVGASGETQYF
. | many | TRBJ1-4 | TRBV5-1 | TGCGCCAGCAAACGCCAGGGAACTAATGAAAAACTGTTTTTT | CASKRQGTNEKLFF
. | many | TRBJ2-2 | TRBV25-1 | TGTGCCAGCAGTGAATGGGAGCTCACCGGGGAGCTGTTTTTT | CASSEWELTGELFF
. | many | TRBJ2-7 | TRBV7-3 | TGTGCCAGCAGCTTACAGACGCCACCGTGGGTTAGTTACGAGCAGTACTTC | CASSLQTPPWVSYEQYF
. | medium-sized | TRBJ2-7 | TRBV27 | TGTGCCAGCAGTTTTGGAAGGGCCTACGAGCAGTACTTC | CASSFGRAYEQYF
TRBD1 | few | TRBJ2-6 | TRBV5-6 | TGTGCCAGCAGCGACAGGGGGACTGGGGCCAACGTCCTGACTTTC | CASSDRGTGANVLTF
. | many | TRBJ1-6 | TRBV10-2 | TGCGCCAGCAGTGTTGGCAGGGGTTATAATTCACCCCTCCACTTT | CASSVGRGYNSPLHF
TRBD1 | many | TRBJ2-7 | TRBV27 | TGTGCCAGCAGTTTGACAGGGGCTCCCTACGAGCAGTACTTC | CASSLTGAPYEQYF
TRBD1 | many | TRBJ1-4 | TRBV27 | TGTGCCAGCAGTTGGACAGGGAGGGGTGAAAAACTGTTTTTT | CASSWTGRGEKLFF
. | many | TRBJ1-5 | TRBV2 | TGTGCCAGCAGTGAAGATGACCAACCCAGGCGGCCCCAGCATTTT | CASSEDDQPRRPQHF
. | . | TRBJ2-1 | TRBV24-1 | TGTGCCACCAGTGATTTCGTCCTTGATGAGCAGTTCTTC | CATSDFVLDEQFF
. | many | TRBJ1-2 | TRBV19 | TGTGCCAGTAGTACCGCAGGGGACCGTGGCTACACCTTC | CASSTAGDRGYTF
TRBD1 | many | TRBJ1-2 | TRBV6-2/TRBV6-3 | TGTGCCAGCAGTTACGGACAGGGGTACTATGGCTACACCTTC | CASSYGQGYYGYTF
. | . | TRBJ2-7 | TRBV19 | TGTGCCAGTAGTCAAGGACAGCGACACAGCTCCTACGAGCAGTACTTC | CASSQGQRHSSYEQYF
. | many | TRBJ1-1 | TRBV6-1 | TGTGCCAGCAGTGAAGAGGTGCAGGGTAGAGCTTTCTTT | CASSEEVQGRAFF
. | many | TRBJ1-2 | TRBV6-5 | TGTGCCAGCAGTTACGACACAGACCGATTCTATGGCTACACCTTC | CASSYDTDRFYGYTF
. | many | TRBJ1-1 | TRBV2 | TGTGCCAGCATGGGAGGAACTGAAGCTTTCTTT | CASMGGTEAFF
. | . | TRBJ2-3 | TRBV5-1 | TGCGCCAGCAGCTTGGGTGGACCTAGCACTGGTACGCAGTATTTT | CASSLGGPSTGTQYF
TRBD1 | many | TRBJ2-2 | TRBV13 | TGTGCCAGCAGCCGGGACAGGGTAACCGGACCGAACACCGGGGAGCTGTTTTTT | CASSRDRVTGPNTGELFF
. | . | TRBJ2-5 | TRBV24-1 | TGTGCCACCAGTGTGGGTGCAGAGACCCAGTACTTC | CATSVGAETQYF
. | . | TRBJ2-2 | TRBV6-2/TRBV6-3 | TGTGCCAGCAACCCCCGGAGCCCCCTGAACACCGTGGAGCTGTTTTTT | CASNPRSPLNTVELFF
. | . | TRBJ2-3 | TRBV5-1 | TGCGCCAGCAGCTTGGAGGGCAAATGGACATATACGCAGTATTTT | CASSLEGKWTYTQYF
. | . | TRBJ2-3 | TRBV28 | TGTGCCAGCAGTCCCGCAGGAGTTGATACGCAGTATTTT | CASSPAGVDTQYF
. | many | TRBJ1-1 | TRBV11-2 | TGTGCCAGCAGCTTCGTAGGGGGGGGGGAGGCTTTCTTT | CASSFVGGGEAFF
TRBD1 | once | TRBJ1-6 | TRBV20-1 | TGCAGTGCTGGACAGGTATGCTCACCCCTCCACTTT | CSAGQVCSPLHF
. | many | TRBJ1-2 | TRBV10-3 | TGTGCCATCAGTGAGGTAGGGACCGCTAACTATGGCTACACCTTC | CAISEVGTANYGYTF
. | few | TRBJ1-2 | TRBV6-5 | TGTGCCAGCAGTTACCACACATCCCAGCCGCTATACTATGGCTACACCTTC | CASSYHTSQPLYYGYTF
TRBD2 | many | TRBJ2-7 | TRBV27 | TGTGCCAGCAGCCTTAGCGGGAGCTCCTACGAGCAGTACTTC | CASSLSGSSYEQYF
TRBD1 | many | TRBJ2-5 | TRBV2 | TGTGCCAGCAATAGACAGGGGCCCCAAGAGACCCAGTACTTC | CASNRQGPQETQYF
TRBD1 | many | TRBJ2-7 | TRBV29-1 | TGCAGCGCTGGGACAGGGGGCTTTAACGAGCAGTACTTC | CSAGTGGFNEQYF
. | . | TRBJ2-1 | TRBV6-1 | TGTGCCAGCAGTGAATTAGGCAACAATGAGCAGTTCTTC | CASSELGNNEQFF
. | . | TRBJ1-5 | TRBV20-1 | TGCAGTGCTAGTGACATGTGCAATCAGCCCCAGCATTTT | CSASDMCNQPQHF
. | . | TRBJ2-7 | TRBV18 | TGTGCCAGCTCAAATAGACTCGCCTACGAGCAGTACTTC | CASSNRLAYEQYF
TRBD1 | many | TRBJ1-2 | TRBV19 | TGTGCCAGTAGCCCCATCGACAGGGACTATGGCTACACCTTC | CASSPIDRDYGYTF
TRBD1 | . | TRBJ1-1 | TRBV6-1 | TGTGCCATCACCGGGACAGGGGCGGATGAAGCTTTCTTT | CAITGTGADEAFF
. | many | TRBJ1-5 | TRBV6-1 | TGTGCCAGCAGTGAGGAAGCCGGGGAATATAGCAATCAGCCCCAGCATTTT | CASSEEAGEYSNQPQHF
. | many | TRBJ1-6 | TRBV4-1 | TGCGCCAGCAGCCCCCAGGGTCAGGCAGCACCCCTCCACTTT | CASSPQGQAAPLHF
TRBD1 | many | TRBJ2-2 | TRBV30 | TGTGCCTGGAGTTCCGGGACAGGCCAGAACGGGTTTACTGGGGAGCTGTTTTTT | CAWSSGTGQNGFTGELFF
TRBD2 | . | TRBJ2-3 | TRBV11-2 | TGTGCCAGCAGCTTAGGTACCCGAGGAGCGGGAAGGATTGATACGCAGTATTTT | CASSLGTRGAGRIDTQYF